Following are 28 T cell receptor beta chains from one sample sequenced in a study of cytomegalovirus exposure and HLA in healthy donors. The PCR had 60 Vbeta and 13 Jbeta primers. This table comes from immunoSEQ multiplex PCR, and its TCRdb copy is limited to in-frame clones, with some not included. Of over 150,000 clones listed, about 76% are singletons. The sample comprised PBMCs. All receptors derive from a woman aged 35 to 49 in good health and CMV-seropositive.

This chain uses TRBV5-1 with TRBJ2-3; TRBD1 is a possible D gene (5 bases). The V end lost 0 bases, the J end lost 8 bases, and 13 bases lay between the germline ends. The CDR3 covers 14 residues. CDR1 and CDR2 from the germline V gene are SGHRS and YFSETQ. The CDR3 reads CASSLGRETGTQYF. Written as DNA, the CDR3 is TGCGCCAGCAGCTTGGGCAGGGAAACGGGTACGCAGTATTTT.

The genes are TRBV7-8 and TRBJ1-5, with 8 nucleotides matching TRBD1. V shed 2 bases, J shed 4 bases, and the junction held 7 bases outside the gene matches. CDR3 length: 16 residues. Germline-derived CDR1 and CDR2 are SGHVS and FQNEAQ. CDR3 loop: CASSLSPGTGNQPQHF. The CDR3 nucleotides are TGTGCCAGCAGCTTATCTCCCGGGACAGGTAATCAGCCCCAGCATTTT.

The chain is built from TRBV2 and TRBJ1-1, with TRBD1 matching 7 bases. This CDR3 contains 14 residues. Germline V CDR1 and CDR2: SNHLY, FYNNEI. Losses at the gene ends were 5 bases for V and 1 base for J; bases not matched to a gene: 4. CDR3 residues: CASSPQGGNTEAFF. CDR3 sequence (DNA): TGTGCCAGCAGTCCTCAGGGGGGGAACACTGAAGCTTTCTTT. The variable domain in full, with the rest retrieved from reference TRBV2 and TRBJ1-1, is EPEVTQTPSHQVTQMGQEVILRCVPISNHLYFYWYRQILGQKVEFLVSFYNNEISEKSEIFDDQFSVERPDGSNFTLKIRSTKLEDSAMYFCASSPQGGNTEAFFGQGTRLTVV.

The CDR3 DNA reads TGTGCCACCAACGGACTAGCGGGATCGAACACCGGGGAGCTGTTTTTT. Its translation is CATNGLAGSNTGELFF. The chain links TRBV6-6 to TRBJ2-2; 12 positions agree with TRBD2. In germline, CDR1 is MNHNY, CDR2 SVGAGI (reference sequence). This CDR3 contains 16 residues. Trimming at V came to 10 bases and at J to 0 bases, leaving 6 bases not matched to a gene.

The chain combines TRBV18 with TRBJ2-7, with D maybe TRBD1 (5 bases). Germline V gives CDR1 KGHSH, CDR2 LQKENI. The CDR3 is made up of 11 amino acids. Trimming removed 4 bases from V and 6 bases from J, with 7 bases in between. The CDR3 sequence: CASSRQREQYF. The CDR3 DNA reads as TGTGCCAGCTCACGACAGCGCGAGCAGTACTTC.

The chain couples TRBV6-5 to TRBJ2-5; D might be TRBD2 (6 bases). The germline gives CDR1 MNHEY, CDR2 SVGAGI. CDR3 size: 13 residues. The V and J ends lost 2 bases and 6 bases respectively, with 10 bases between them. The CDR3 nucleotides read TGTGCCAGCAGTTACACGGGGGAGCAGACCCAGTACTTC. It specifies CASSYTGEQTQYF.

CDR3 protein: CASSPASQGNTEAFF. CDR3 nucleotides: TGTGCCAGCTCACCAGCCTCACAGGGAAACACTGAAGCTTTCTTT. The genes are TRBV18 and TRBJ1-1; TRBD1 might be the D (6 bases). The germline CDR1 and CDR2 sequences are KGHSH and LQKENI. This CDR3 is 15 amino acids long. Trimming removed 2 bases at V and 2 bases at J, with 12 bases between.

The genes are TRBV4-2 and TRBJ2-7; D not certain. The V gene lost 0 bases and the J gene lost 1 base, with 16 bases spanning the gap. The CDR3 has 17 amino acids. Looked up from germline, CDR1 is LGHNA and CDR2 is YNFKEQ. The CDR3 spells CASSQDLPRWASYEQYF. As DNA, the CDR3 is TGTGCCAGCAGCCAAGACCTCCCCAGGTGGGCATCCTACGAGCAGTACTTC.

The chain uses TRBV2 and TRBJ2-7, with 7 bases that match TRBD1. Germline lookup yields CDR1 SNHLY and CDR2 FYNNEI. The J segment lost 0 bases and the V segment lost 7 bases, leaving 6 bases of the junction unmatched. CDR3 length equals 14 residues. The CDR3 loop reads CASTGQRPSYEQYF. Here the CDR3 DNA reads TGTGCCAGCACGGGACAGCGCCCCTCCTACGAGCAGTACTTC.

V is TRBV2 and J is TRBJ2-7, with TRBD1 as a possible D gene (5 bases). Germline lookup yields CDR1 SNHLY and CDR2 FYNNEI. V lost 1 base and J 6 bases, leaving 10 bases between the germline ends. CDR3 length: 13 residues. CDR3 coding DNA: TGTGCCAGCAGTGAAGGCAGGGCAGTCGAGCAGTACTTC. Translated, it gives CASSEGRAVEQYF.

This chain uses TRBV10-2 with TRBJ1-6; D is undetermined. The CDR3 extends over 16 amino acids. CDR1 is WSHSY, CDR2 SAAADI, per germline. Trimming took off 2 bases at V and 7 bases at J, with 15 bases between the two ends. CDR3 sequence reads: CASSERESNVNSPLHF. CDR3 sequence (DNA): TGCGCCAGCAGTGAGCGGGAATCAAACGTAAATTCACCCCTCCACTTT.

V usage is TRBV18 and J usage is TRBJ1-2; D not certain. The CDR3 length is 13 residues. The V and J ends lost 3 bases and 7 bases respectively, with 12 bases between them. Germline loops: CDR1 KGHSH, CDR2 LQKENI. CDR3 nucleotide sequence: TGTGCCAGCTCACCTGGTCGGGAGACTGGCTACACCTTC. It is translated as CASSPGRETGYTF.

J is TRBJ2-7 and V is TRBV9; D uncertain. This CDR3 has 13 residues. Germline V gives CDR1 SGDLS, CDR2 YYNGEE. Trimming took off 3 bases at V and 0 bases at J, with 7 bases between the two ends. The CDR3: CASSAGSSYEQYF. CDR3 sequence (DNA): TGTGCCAGCAGCGCCGGTAGCTCCTACGAGCAGTACTTC.

The V call is TRBV19, the J call TRBJ2-7; perhaps TRBD2 as D (5 bases). Germline V gene lookup returns CDR1 LNHDA and CDR2 SQIVND (reference sequence). The CDR3 has 14 residues. Trimming stripped 1 base from V and 3 bases from J, with 10 bases between. The CDR3: CASSIGGSDYEQYF. The CDR3 DNA is TGTGCCAGTAGTATAGGAGGGAGCGACTACGAGCAGTACTTC.

V gene TRBV5-8 combines with J gene TRBJ1-2; tentative D call: TRBD1 (5 bases). The V gene's germline CDR1 is SGHTS and CDR2 YDEGEE. CDR3 length equals 14 residues. V lost 0 bases and J 1 base, leaving 7 bases between the germline ends. The CDR3 reads CASSLGGLNYGYTF. The CDR3, as DNA: TGTGCCAGCAGCTTGGGGGGCCTTAACTATGGCTACACCTTC. Full variable domain (outside the CDR3, taken from reference TRBV5-8 and TRBJ1-2): EAGVTQSPTHLIKTRGQQATLRCSPISGHTSVYWYQQALGLGLQFLLWYDEGEERNRGNFPPRFSGRQFPNYSSELNVNALELEDSALYLCASSLGGLNYGYTFGSGTRLTVV.

The chain links TRBV9 to TRBJ2-7; TRBD2 agrees at 8 bases. CDR3 length equals 14 residues. J lost 2 bases, V lost 4 bases, and 5 bases had no gene match. CDR1 and CDR2 from the germline V gene are SGDLS and YYNGEE. The CDR3 protein is CASSPGLAPYEQYF. CDR3 coding DNA: TGTGCCAGCAGCCCTGGACTAGCCCCCTACGAGCAGTACTTC.

V is TRBV12-5 and J is TRBJ2-2; 7 bases map to TRBD1. The CDR3 has 15 amino acids. Unmatched junction bases numbered 6, after V lost 1 base and J lost 7 bases. CDR1 is LGHNT, CDR2 FRNRAP, per germline. The CDR3 region has the DNA TGTGCTAGTGGTTTGGGAGACAGGGCGGGCGGGGAGCTGTTTTTT. Its protein is CASGLGDRAGGELFF.

This clone was counted once. The chain couples TRBV18 to TRBJ2-7; D remains unclear. V dropped 3 bases and J dropped 1 base, with 7 bases sitting between them. Germline values: CDR1 KGHSH, CDR2 LQKENI. The CDR3 sequence is 13 residues long. For the CDR3, the DNA is TGTGCCAGCTCACCGCAGGCGTCCTACGAGCAGTACTTC. This translates into CASSPQASYEQYF.

This sequence joins TRBV2 and TRBJ1-4; weak D call: TRBD1 (6 bases). CDR1 and CDR2 from the germline V gene are SNHLY and FYNNEI. This CDR3 region has 14 residues. V dropped 2 bases and J dropped 4 bases, with 8 bases sitting between them. The CDR3 region has the DNA TGTGCCAGCAGTGAAAGACAGGTTAATGAAAAACTGTTTTTT. Amino acid sequence: CASSERQVNEKLFF.

V is TRBV7-7 and J is TRBJ2-5; 9 bases are a match to TRBD1. V shed 1 base, J shed 4 bases, and the junction held 4 bases outside the gene matches. There are 15 residues in the CDR3. Per the germline V gene, CDR1 is SSHAT and CDR2 is FNYEAQ (reference sequence). The CDR3 bases are TGTGCCAGCAGCTTAGGGGGACAGGGTTCAGAGACCCAGTACTTC. Translated: CASSLGGQGSETQYF.

This chain uses TRBV2 with TRBJ2-7; 7 positions match TRBD2. Germline loops: CDR1 SNHLY, CDR2 FYNNEI. The CDR3 is made up of 15 amino acids. The V gene end was trimmed by 2 bases and the J gene end by 0 bases; junction bases not matched to a gene: 4. Here the CDR3 reads CASSEFGGSSYEQYF. CDR3 sequence (DNA): TGTGCCAGCAGTGAATTCGGGGGGAGCTCCTACGAGCAGTACTTC.

The chain combines TRBV6-1 with TRBJ2-5, with D maybe TRBD1 (6 bases). Germline CDR1 is MNHNS and CDR2 is SASEGT. The CDR3 consists of 15 residues. V lost 2 bases and J 5 bases, leaving 15 bases between the germline ends. The CDR3 nucleotides are TGTGCCAGCAGTGAATTTCGGGACACGAGTGAGACCCAGTACTTC. The encoded protein is CASSEFRDTSETQYF.

V gene TRBV2 combines with J gene TRBJ2-5, with 13 bases that match TRBD2. Per the germline V gene, CDR1 is SNHLY and CDR2 is FYNNEI. CDR3 length: 18 amino acids. V was clipped by 6 bases and J by 5 bases; unmatched bases: 15. As DNA, the CDR3 is TGTGCCAGCAGGACTGGACTAGCGGGGGCATCCCCCCAGGAGACCCAGTACTTC. It is translated as CASRTGLAGASPQETQYF.

The chain employs TRBV4-3 and TRBJ2-5; 9 bases map to TRBD2. The CDR3 is made up of 15 amino acids. The V and J ends lost 4 bases and 1 base, in that order; junction bases with no gene match: 4. The germline gives CDR1 LGHNA, CDR2 YSLEER. CDR3 sequence (DNA): TGCGCCAGCAGCCGGGGGACTAGCTTCCAAGAGACCCAGTACTTC. Translated: CASSRGTSFQETQYF.

This sequence joins TRBV7-9 and TRBJ1-2, with TRBD1 as a possible D gene (6 bases). V was trimmed by 11 bases and J by 1 base, leaving 8 bases between them. The germline gives CDR1 SEHNR, CDR2 FQNEAQ (reference sequence). The CDR3 has 11 residues. CDR3 sequence (DNA): TGTGCCTGGGGGCATAACTATGGCTACACCTTC. It specifies CAWGHNYGYTF.

This clone was detected only a few times. A junction end diverges from the germline sequence, so it may reflect a read error. V gene TRBV6-6 combines with J gene TRBJ2-1; a weak D match, TRBD1 (7 bases). Germline V gene lookup returns CDR1 MNHNY and CDR2 SVGAGI (reference sequence). The CDR3 runs to 14 residues. In DNA form, the CDR3 reads TGTGCCAACAGTTTAAGGAGGGGGCAACGGGAGCAGTTCTTC. This encodes CANSLRRGQREQFF.

V usage is TRBV20-1 and J usage is TRBJ1-4; no clear D gene. Trimming shortened V by 0 bases and J by 12 bases, and 8 bases separated the two germline ends. The CDR3 extends over 11 amino acids. Germline assignment: CDR1 DFQATT and CDR2 SNEGSKA (reference sequence). CDR3 nucleotide sequence: TGCAGTGCTAGAGAGAACCGGGAACTGTTTTTT. This codes for CSARENRELFF.

The rearrangement links TRBV5-1 to TRBJ2-3, with 12 bases fitting TRBD2. Germline V gene sequence: CDR1 SGHRS, CDR2 YFSETQ. This CDR3 is 19 amino acids long. The V gene end was trimmed by 4 bases and the J gene end by 0 bases; junction bases not matched to a gene: 12. This chain's CDR3 is CASSRRTLAGGPSTDTQYF. The CDR3, as DNA: TGCGCCAGCAGCCGACGAACTCTAGCGGGGGGGCCAAGCACAGATACGCAGTATTTT.